This passage covers 9 T cell receptor beta chains from one sample sequenced in a study of shared T cell receptors in the human thymus. Only in-frame clones appear in the TCRdb table, and some are missing; sequencing was by immunoSEQ multiplex PCR. The sample lists almost 550,000 clones, 70% to 80% seen once, with about 0.013% in the top ten. These same data were also listed under a study on human thymus T cells.

The sequencing sample was made of thymocytes. The receptors originated from a boy under two years old with a congenital heart defect.

The chain joins TRBV2 to TRBJ2-7, with 7 bases fitting TRBD1. The germline CDR1 and CDR2 sequences are SNHLY and FYNNEI. There are 19 residues in the CDR3. The trim removed 2 bases at V and 2 bases at J, leaving 18 bases unmatched. Here the CDR3 reads CASSEIRQGAVGTAYEQYF. For the CDR3, the DNA is TGTGCCAGCAGTGAAATCCGACAGGGAGCCGTTGGTACGGCCTACGAGCAGTACTTC.

V is TRBV30 and J is TRBJ2-3, with a possible D match to TRBD1 (5 bases). Germline V gene sequence: CDR1 GTSNPN, CDR2 SVGIG (reference sequence). The CDR3 contains 15 residues. V dropped 0 bases and J dropped 0 bases, with 10 bases sitting between them. The CDR3 loop is CAWSVGAKSTDTQYF. DNA for the CDR3: TGTGCCTGGAGTGTAGGGGCCAAAAGCACAGATACGCAGTATTTT.

This clone was seen just once. This chain links TRBV6-1 with TRBJ2-2; 7 nucleotides align to TRBD1. The germline V gene has CDR1 MNHNS and CDR2 SASEGT. The CDR3 is 15 residues long. The trim removed 6 bases at V and 5 bases at J, leaving 9 bases unmatched. The CDR3 spells CASSDDRAPTGELFF. CDR3 DNA sequence: TGTGCCAGCAGCGATGACAGGGCTCCGACCGGGGAGCTGTTTTTT.

The V call is TRBV6-5, the J call TRBJ1-4; 7 bases are a match to TRBD1. The CDR3 is 11 residues long. Germline values: CDR1 MNHEY, CDR2 SVGAGI. J lost 10 bases, V lost 8 bases, and 4 bases had no gene match. The DNA for the CDR3 is TGTGCCAGCGCAGGGGACAGAAAACTGTTTTTT. This sequence encodes CASAGDRKLFF.

The chain combines TRBV15 with TRBJ2-1; 9 bases are a match to TRBD1. CDR1 and CDR2 from the germline V gene are LNHNV and YYDKDF (reference sequence). The CDR3 covers 12 residues. J was trimmed by 14 bases and V by 3 bases; bases with no gene match: 5. The CDR3 sequence: CATSRGTGSKFF. The CDR3 coding sequence is TGTGCCACCAGCAGGGGGACAGGGTCTAAGTTCTTC.

This chain connects TRBV5-1 to TRBJ2-5; 7 bases align to TRBD2. CDR1 is SGHRS, CDR2 YFSETQ, per germline. The CDR3 length is 14 residues. J was trimmed by 5 bases and V by 1 base; bases with no gene match: 5. The CDR3 DNA follows: TGCGCCAGCAGCTTGAGGAGGGGAGGGGAGACCCAGTACTTC. Residues: CASSLRRGGETQYF.

CDR3 region: CASSIHVRLNYGYTF. The CDR3 DNA reads as TGTGCCAGTAGTATCCATGTCAGACTTAACTATGGCTACACCTTC. The V call is TRBV19, the J call TRBJ1-2; D gene unclear. Trimming left V 3 bases short and J 1 base short, with 12 bases between. This CDR3 contains 15 residues. The germline V gene has CDR1 LNHDA and CDR2 SQIVND (reference sequence).

This clone was counted only a few times. The gene calls are TRBV27 and TRBJ2-3, with TRBD1 identical over 9 bases. Losses at the gene ends were 9 bases for V and 4 bases for J; bases not matched to a gene: 20. CDR3 length: 18 residues. Per the germline V gene, CDR1 is MNHEY and CDR2 is SMNVEV (reference sequence). The CDR3 reads CASTLLASGQGMSDTQYF. The CDR3, as DNA: TGTGCCAGTACGCTGTTGGCTTCGGGACAGGGAATGTCAGATACGCAGTATTTT.

The rearrangement uses TRBV25-1 and TRBJ2-3; 11 nucleotides agree with TRBD2. V trimming: 5 bases; J trimming: 0 bases; junction bases outside the gene matches: 4. Germline CDR1 is MGHDK and CDR2 is SYGVNS. The CDR3 is made up of 16 amino acids. The CDR3, as DNA: TGTGCCAGCAGTCGTCTAGCGGGAGGTAGCACAGATACGCAGTATTTT. Translation: CASSRLAGGSTDTQYF.